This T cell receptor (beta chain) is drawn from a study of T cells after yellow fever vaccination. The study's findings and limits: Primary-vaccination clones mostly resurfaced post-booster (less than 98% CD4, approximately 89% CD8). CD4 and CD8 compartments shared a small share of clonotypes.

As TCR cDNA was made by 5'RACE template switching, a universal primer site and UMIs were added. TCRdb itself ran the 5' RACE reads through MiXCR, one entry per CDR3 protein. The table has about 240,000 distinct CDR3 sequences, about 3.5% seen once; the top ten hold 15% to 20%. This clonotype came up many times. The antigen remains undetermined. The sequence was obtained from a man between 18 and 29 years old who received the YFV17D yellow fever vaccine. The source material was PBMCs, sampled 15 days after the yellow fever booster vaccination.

CDR3 nucleotide sequence: TGTGCCAGCAGCATGGGGACCCGTAATGAAAAACTGTTTTTT. Protein: CASSMGTRNEKLFF. This chain uses TRBV7-6 with TRBJ1-4; perhaps TRBD1 as D (5 bases). Germline-derived CDR1 and CDR2 are SGHVS and FNYEAQ. Trimming cost V 5 bases and J 4 bases, with 11 bases left between them. The length of the CDR3 is 14 residues.